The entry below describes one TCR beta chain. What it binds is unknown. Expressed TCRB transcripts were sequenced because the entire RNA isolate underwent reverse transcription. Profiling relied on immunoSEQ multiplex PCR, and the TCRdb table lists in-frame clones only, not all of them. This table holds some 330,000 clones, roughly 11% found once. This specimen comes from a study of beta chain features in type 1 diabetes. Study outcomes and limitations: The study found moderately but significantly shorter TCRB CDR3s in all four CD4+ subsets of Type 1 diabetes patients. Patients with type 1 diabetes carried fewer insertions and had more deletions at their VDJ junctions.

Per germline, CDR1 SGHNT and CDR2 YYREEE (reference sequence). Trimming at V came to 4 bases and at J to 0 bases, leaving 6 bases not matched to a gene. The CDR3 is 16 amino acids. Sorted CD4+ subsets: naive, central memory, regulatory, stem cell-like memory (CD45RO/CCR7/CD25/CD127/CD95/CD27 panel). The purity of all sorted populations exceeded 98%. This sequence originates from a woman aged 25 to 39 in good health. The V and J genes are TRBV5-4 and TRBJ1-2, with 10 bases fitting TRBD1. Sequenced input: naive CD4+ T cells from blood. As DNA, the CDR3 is TGTGCCAGCAGCCTGGGACAGGGGAAAGCTAACTATGGCTACACCTTC. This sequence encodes CASSLGQGKANYGYTF.